Listed below are T cell receptor beta chains from one sample, sequenced in a study of cytomegalovirus exposure and HLA in healthy donors. Assay: immunoSEQ multiplex PCR; the TCRdb copy retains only in-frame clones and omits some. The sample holds 150,000 to 200,000 clones, approximately 80% seen once. Source material: PBMCs. Source of these receptors: a man aged 18 to 30 in good health and CMV-seronegative. CDR3s leave out the opening cysteine and the closing phenylalanine or tryptophan. The order of the fields is J gene, D gene, CDR3 length, V gene, clone size, CDR3 protein. D genes are given only for firm matches. The listing skips clone size in some rows; elsewhere it reads once, few, many or a size class.

>TRBJ1-2|TRBD1|14|TRBV9|.
ASSIGTVHSSDGYT
>TRBJ2-5|TRBD2|13|TRBV5-1|.
ASSLNSGIQETQY
>TRBJ2-5|.|13|TRBV10-3|.
AISSSGAAQETQY
>TRBJ1-2|.|13|TRBV5-5|.
ASSSLVGENYGYT
>TRBJ1-2|TRBD1|12|TRBV11-2|.
ASSRGQLNYGYT
>TRBJ1-1|TRBD1|11|TRBV2|few
ASKDRGLTEAF
>TRBJ2-2|.|12|TRBV7-6|few
ASSHFVEGGELF
>TRBJ2-7|.|12|TRBV29-1|.
SVVPGSPSYEQY
>.|TRBD1|12|TRBV27|.
ASSGTARYYEQY
>TRBJ2-1|.|13|TRBV28|.
ASSLGTARYNEQF
>TRBJ2-7|.|12|TRBV5-1|.
ASSLYRGAGEQY
>TRBJ2-2|TRBD1|13|TRBV5-1|.
ASSSQDRENGELF
>TRBJ2-1|TRBD1|14|TRBV5-6|.
ASSLFRGQGFNEQF
>TRBJ1-6|.|15|TRBV27|.
ASSLSASRSYNSPLH
>TRBJ2-3|TRBD1|9|TRBV29-1|few
SVYRGHTQY
>TRBJ2-7|.|12|TRBV7-2|few
ASSLDGGSYEQY
>TRBJ2-2|.|13|TRBV4-3|.
ASSQEGLVGGELF
>TRBJ1-3|.|12|TRBV5-6|few
ASSLKQAGNTIY
>TRBJ1-1|.|8|TRBV20-1|.
SARDFEAF
>TRBJ2-5|TRBD2|15|TRBV4-1|.
ASSPGLAGGYQETQY
>TRBJ2-5|TRBD1|13|TRBV5-1|.
ASSLQDRVGETQY
>TRBJ1-5|.|11|TRBV7-8|.
ASSVDPSEPQH
>TRBJ1-1|TRBD1|12|TRBV6-1|few
ASNLDRVGTEAF
>TRBJ1-4|TRBD1|15|TRBV4-2|few
ASSQGQGTGGGEKLF
>TRBJ2-7|.|12|TRBV27|.
ASSLRDNSYEQY
>TRBJ1-1|.|12|TRBV7-9|.
ASSPQIGSTEAF
>TRBJ1-1|.|13|TRBV18|.
ASSPMVGQPTEAF
>TRBJ1-1|.|12|TRBV5-1|.
ASSLEWANTEAF
>TRBJ2-1|TRBD1|13|TRBV6-5|.
ASSNTGQGYNEQF
>TRBJ2-1|TRBD1|18|TRBV19|.
ASSSPGTGGYEGSYNEQF
>TRBJ1-1|.|9|TRBV20-1|.
SAPRDTEAF
>TRBJ2-3|.|14|TRBV28|.
ASSPGNEASTDTQY
>TRBJ2-1|.|13|TRBV6-5|.
ASSYSLSRGNEQF
>TRBJ2-2|TRBD2|19|TRBV7-3|.
ASSSAGGSQREGRSTGELF
>TRBJ1-2|TRBD1|11|TRBV7-3|.
ASSPFGTDGYT
>TRBJ1-2|.|10|TRBV28|.
ASTSQGFGYT
>TRBJ2-1|TRBD1|16|TRBV4-2|.
ASSQKGQGRVPGGEQF
>TRBJ1-1|.|11|TRBV19|.
ASSIGGAAEAF